These 8 T cell receptor beta chains were sequenced from one sample in a study of CD8 T cells in Susac syndrome. RNA in amounts of roughly 0.5 to 1 ug was reverse transcribed with random hexamers. TCRdb called the immunoSEQ multiplex PCR reads again in MiXCR, with one record for every CDR3 protein. This table has some 110,000 distinct CDR3 sequences, roughly 95% appearing once. Material for sequencing was CD8+ T cells from PBMCs. The receptors here all came from a human donor with Susac syndrome.

J is TRBJ2-7 and V is TRBV2; D is ambiguous. The CDR3 has 13 amino acids. In germline, CDR1 is SNHLY, CDR2 FYNNEI. Trimming shortened V by 4 bases and J by 3 bases, and 10 bases separated the two germline ends. CDR3: CASSAAVHYEQYF. Written as DNA, the CDR3 is TGTGCCAGCAGTGCGGCGGTTCACTACGAGCAGTACTTC.

The chain has TRBV7-3 and TRBJ2-2; perhaps TRBD2 as D (6 bases). Germline CDR1 reads SGHTA; CDR2 reads FQGTGA. V lost 4 bases and J lost 5, with 8 bases in between. This CDR3 comprises 13 residues. CDR3 loop: CASSSSGTGELFF. The CDR3 coding sequence is TGTGCCAGCAGCTCGAGCGGGACCGGGGAGCTGTTTTTT.

This sequence joins TRBV12-3 or TRBV12-4 and TRBJ2-2; tentative D call: TRBD1 (5 bases). Between the trimmed V and J ends, which lost 3 bases and 1 base, there was a span of 9 bases. The CDR3 has 15 residues. As DNA, the CDR3 is TGTGCCAGCAGTTTTGGGGCCGTGAACACCGGGGAGCTGTTTTTT. Translated: CASSFGAVNTGELFF.

The V call is TRBV9, the J call TRBJ2-1; perhaps TRBD2 as D (6 bases). CDR3 length: 12 residues. Trimming left V 7 bases short and J 7 bases short, with 12 bases between. Germline-derived CDR1 and CDR2 are SGDLS and YYNGEE. CDR3 loop: CASGRTGNEQFF. In nucleotides, the CDR3 is TGTGCCAGCGGGAGGACTGGAAATGAGCAGTTCTTC.

The V gene is TRBV5-4, the J gene TRBJ1-1; perhaps TRBD1 as D (5 bases). Germline-derived CDR1 and CDR2 are SGHNT and YYREEE (reference sequence). CDR3 length: 13 residues. The V and J ends lost 1 base and 1 base respectively, with 5 bases between them. The CDR3 nucleotides read TGTGCCAGCAGCTTGAGGGGGAACACTGAAGCTTTCTTT. It is translated as CASSLRGNTEAFF.

The chain links TRBV13 to TRBJ2-3; no clear D. Trimming left V 5 bases short and J 5 bases short, with 8 bases between. Germline values: CDR1 PRHDT, CDR2 FYEKMQ (reference sequence). There are 12 residues in the CDR3. CDR3 coding DNA: TGTGCCAGCAGCCCGTACAAAGATACGCAGTATTTT. It yields the protein CASSPYKDTQYF.

This rearrangement joins TRBV27 to TRBJ2-7; D possibly corresponds to TRBD1 (5 bases). Looked up from germline, CDR1 is MNHEY and CDR2 is SMNVEV (reference sequence). Deletions cut 3 bases from V and 3 bases from J, with 12 bases between. CDR3 length equals 14 residues. The CDR3 protein is CASSLTDTYYEQYF. As DNA, the CDR3 is TGTGCCAGCAGTTTGACAGACACATACTACGAGCAGTACTTC.

The chain uses TRBV9 and TRBJ2-3; D unresolved. Germline V gene sequence: CDR1 SGDLS, CDR2 YYNGEE. This CDR3 has 16 residues. Trimming removed 3 bases at V and 6 bases at J, with 20 bases between. As DNA, the CDR3 is TGTGCCAGCAGCGACCGACTCTTCACCCTGGAGGATACGCAGTATTTT. This translates into CASSDRLFTLEDTQYF.